Below, 27 T cell receptor beta chains from the same sample are listed, as sequenced in a study of cytomegalovirus exposure and HLA in healthy donors. The PCR had 60 Vbeta and 13 Jbeta primers. Method: immunoSEQ multiplex PCR; TCRdb's copy keeps in-frame clones and lacks some. This table holds 90,000 to 150,000 clones, 77% found once. Sequencing input: PBMCs. The receptors here all came from a man aged 18 to 30 in good health and CMV-seropositive.

This clone appeared once. The chain is built from TRBV6-5 and TRBJ1-2; D unclear. Per the germline V gene, CDR1 is MNHEY and CDR2 is SVGAGI. Trimming stripped 0 bases from V and 1 base from J, with 9 bases between. CDR3 length equals 15 residues. The CDR3 region is CASSYSRVGNYGYTF. CDR3 nucleotide sequence: TGTGCCAGCAGTTACTCTCGGGTTGGTAACTATGGCTACACCTTC.

The J gene is TRBJ2-1, the V gene TRBV29-1; D is ambiguous. Between the trimmed V and J ends, which lost 3 bases and 0 bases, there was a span of 9 bases. There are 14 residues in the CDR3. Per the germline V gene, CDR1 is SQVTM and CDR2 is ANQGSEA. The CDR3 DNA is TGCAGCGTTGATTTCCTTAGCTCCTACAATGAGCAGTTCTTC. Its translation: CSVDFLSSYNEQFF.

This chain uses TRBV7-8 with TRBJ1-2; no definite D call. The CDR3 loop spans 16 amino acids. Germline V gene sequence: CDR1 SGHVS, CDR2 FQNEAQ. Trimming cost V 5 bases and J 6 bases, with 22 bases left between them. As DNA, the CDR3 is TGTGCCAGCAGCCTCGGCCGGGAGGGCGCTGGCCATGGCTACACCTTC. Translating gives CASSLGREGAGHGYTF.

The rearrangement links TRBV19 to TRBJ1-2, with TRBD1 as a possible D gene (5 bases). V was shortened by 0 bases and J by 5 bases, with 10 bases between the two germline ends. CDR3 size: 14 residues. Germline CDR1 and CDR2: LNHDA and SQIVND (reference sequence). The CDR3: CASSIDLSGYGYTF. The CDR3 region has the DNA TGTGCCAGTAGTATAGATCTGTCAGGGTATGGCTACACCTTC.

V gene TRBV28 combines with J gene TRBJ1-1, with 8 bases matching TRBD1. V shed 2 bases and J 8 bases; nucleotides not matched to a gene: 1. The germline V gene has CDR1 MDHEN and CDR2 SYDVKM. This CDR3 has 12 residues. In nucleotides, the CDR3 is TGTGCCAGCAGTTTAAGACAGGGGGAAGCTTTCTTT. This gives the protein CASSLRQGEAFF. Variable domain in full (rest from reference TRBV28 and TRBJ1-1): DVKVTQSSRYLVKRTGEKVFLECVQDMDHENMFWYRQDPGLGLRLIYFSYDVKMKEKGDIPEGYSVSREKKERFSLILESASTNQTSMYLCASSLRQGEAFFGQGTRLTVV.

The chain has TRBV7-9 and TRBJ1-5; 9 bases are shared with TRBD1. Trimming took 6 bases from V and 2 from J; bases not matched to a gene: 11. Germline CDR1 is SEHNR and CDR2 is FQNEAQ (reference sequence). CDR3 length: 17 residues. Here the CDR3 reads CASSKDRGISGNQPQHF. The CDR3 nucleotides are TGTGCCAGCAGTAAAGACAGGGGGATTAGTGGCAATCAGCCCCAGCATTTT.

This chain connects TRBV28 to TRBJ2-6; tentatively, D is TRBD1 (6 bases). This CDR3 is built from 15 residues. The germline V gene has CDR1 MDHEN and CDR2 SYDVKM. V gave up 7 bases and J gave up 0 bases, with 10 bases separating them. The CDR3: CASTEGGSGANVLTF. CDR3 bases: TGTGCCAGCACCGAAGGGGGCTCTGGGGCCAACGTCCTGACTTTC.

Only a few counts were recorded for this clone. The rearrangement uses TRBV11-3 and TRBJ2-3; D gene unclear. Per the germline V gene, CDR1 is SGHNT and CDR2 is YENEEA. Deletions cut 3 bases from V and 4 bases from J, with 8 bases between. The CDR3 has 13 amino acids. CDR3 residues: CASSFQSADTQYF. As DNA, the CDR3 is TGTGCCAGCAGCTTTCAGTCTGCAGATACGCAGTATTTT.

The CDR3 here is CASSEREGDNEQFF. CDR3 sequence (DNA): TGTGCCAGCAGTGAGAGGGAGGGGGACAATGAGCAGTTCTTC. The rearrangement links TRBV6-5 to TRBJ2-1; TRBD2 might be the D (7 bases). The V and J ends lost 5 bases and 5 bases respectively, with 13 bases between them. The CDR3 sequence is 14 residues long. Germline CDR1 MNHEY, CDR2 SVGAGI.

The V and J genes are TRBV25-1 and TRBJ2-1, with 9 positions matching TRBD2. With V trimmed by 4 bases and J by 5 bases, 9 bases remained unmatched. Looked up from germline, CDR1 is MGHDK and CDR2 is SYGVNS. This CDR3 region has 16 residues. This CDR3 reads CASSAPRLAENNEQFF. CDR3 DNA: TGTGCCAGCAGTGCACCACGACTAGCGGAAAACAATGAGCAGTTCTTC.

This clone was counted only a few times. This chain connects TRBV6-5 to TRBJ1-2; the match to TRBD1 covers 9 bases. V lost 5 bases and J lost 1; bases outside the gene matches: 5. Germline V gene data show CDR1 as MNHEY and CDR2 as SVGAGI. There are 15 residues in the CDR3. CDR3 nucleotides: TGTGCCAGCAGTAAACAGGGGGCGCTTAACTATGGCTACACCTTC. This translates into CASSKQGALNYGYTF.

Regarding this clone: At one end, the junction sequence differs from germline, possibly due to a read error. The chain carries TRBV18 and TRBJ2-4; 9 bases are shared with TRBD1. Germline V gene data show CDR1 as KGHSH and CDR2 as LQKENI. CDR3 length: 14 amino acids. The chain's CDR3 is CASSAGQGVNSQYF. In nucleotides, the CDR3 is TGTGCCAGCTCAGCGGGACAGGGAGTAAACAGTCAGTACTTC.

The chain couples TRBV5-6 to TRBJ1-6, with 9 nucleotides matching TRBD1. With V trimmed by 4 bases and J by 10 bases, 9 bases remained unmatched. There are 15 residues in the CDR3. Germline lookup yields CDR1 SGHDT and CDR2 YYEEEE. The CDR3 region is CASSPGDRVGSPLHF. CDR3 coding DNA: TGTGCCAGCAGCCCGGGGGACAGGGTAGGATCACCCCTCCACTTT.

The chain has TRBV4-1 and TRBJ2-7; 12 bases fit TRBD1. Trimming cost V 4 bases and J 5 bases; bases outside gene matches: 9. The CDR3 length is 16 residues. Germline V gene lookup returns CDR1 MGHRA and CDR2 YSYEKL. The CDR3 is CASSLGRGTGGHEQYF. CDR3 DNA sequence: TGCGCCAGCAGCCTGGGTCGTGGGACAGGGGGCCACGAGCAGTACTTC.

This chain uses TRBV28 with TRBJ2-1; 9 bases are a match to TRBD2. V was clipped by 2 bases and J by 10 bases; unmatched bases: 15. Germline CDR1 is MDHEN and CDR2 is SYDVKM. The CDR3 totals 17 residues. CDR3 DNA: TGTGCCAGCAGTTTACAGTCCGCCGCTAGCGGGGCGAGGGAGCAGTTCTTC. Its protein product is CASSLQSAASGAREQFF.

This clone was seen only a few times. The chain carries TRBV5-1 and TRBJ1-2; TRBD1 matches 7 bases. The CDR3 consists of 17 residues. The trim removed 5 bases at V and 1 base at J, leaving 14 bases unmatched. From germline, CDR1 is SGHRS and CDR2 YFSETQ. The CDR3 here is CASRDYQRWDSNYGYTF. As DNA, the CDR3 is TGCGCCAGCAGGGACTACCAAAGATGGGACAGTAACTATGGCTACACCTTC.

This rearrangement joins TRBV29-1 to TRBJ2-2; TRBD1 aligns across 8 bases. With V trimmed by 0 bases and J by 0 bases, 6 bases remained unmatched. The germline V gene encodes CDR1 SQVTM and CDR2 ANQGSEA. The CDR3 contains 17 residues. DNA for the CDR3: TGCAGCGTTGAAGATCCATGGACAGGGTCGAACACCGGGGAGCTGTTTTTT. This gives the protein CSVEDPWTGSNTGELFF.

This clone is a singleton in its sample. The V gene is TRBV27, the J gene TRBJ1-1; a possible D gene is TRBD1 (5 bases). Germline lookup yields CDR1 MNHEY and CDR2 SMNVEV (reference sequence). This CDR3 comprises 16 residues. V shed 2 bases and J shed 0 bases, with 13 bases lying between them. CDR3 in DNA: TGTGCCAGCAGTTTACGAGGCGGGGGATTGAACACTGAAGCTTTCTTT. This codes for CASSLRGGGLNTEAFF.

The rearrangement uses TRBV18 and TRBJ1-2; 8 nucleotides align to TRBD1. Germline V gene sequence: CDR1 KGHSH, CDR2 LQKENI. The CDR3 totals 15 residues. V was pared by 3 bases and J by 0 bases, with 3 bases of the junction left unmatched. The CDR3 loop reads CASSPGQGANYGYTF. The DNA for the CDR3 is TGTGCCAGCTCACCTGGACAGGGTGCTAACTATGGCTACACCTTC.

In nucleotides, the CDR3 is TGCGCCAGCAGCTTAGAGACAGGGAGTCACACTGAAGCTTTCTTT. Residues: CASSLETGSHTEAFF. V is TRBV5-1 and J is TRBJ1-1; 7 bases agree with TRBD1. There are 15 residues in the CDR3. Germline loops: CDR1 SGHRS, CDR2 YFSETQ. The J segment lost 3 bases and the V segment lost 2 bases, leaving 7 bases of the junction unmatched. Looking up the rest from reference TRBV5-1 and TRBJ1-1 gives the full variable domain: KAGVTQTPRYLIKTRGQQVTLSCSPISGHRSVSWYQQTPGQGLQFLFEYFSETQRNKGNFPGRFSGRQFSNSRSEMNVSTLELGDSALYLCASSLETGSHTEAFFGQGTRLTVV.

The chain links TRBV4-2 to TRBJ2-5; TRBD1 aligns across 9 bases. The DNA end is more similar to TRBJ2-7, so the J call may be wrong. Looked up from germline, CDR1 is LGHNA and CDR2 is YNFKEQ. The CDR3 is made up of 14 amino acids. CDR3 region: CASSHGQGSYEQYF. The CDR3 nucleotides are TGTGCCAGCAGCCACGGACAGGGGTCCTACGAGCAGTACTTC.

The chain uses TRBV5-1 and TRBJ2-2; a possible D gene is TRBD2 (5 bases). V was pared by 5 bases and J by 5 bases, with 13 bases between. The germline V gene encodes CDR1 SGHRS and CDR2 YFSETQ. CDR3 size: 14 residues. The CDR3 sequence: CASSGPGNTGELFF. CDR3 sequence (DNA): TGCGCCAGCAGTGGTCCGGGGAATACCGGGGAGCTGTTTTTT.

The gene calls are TRBV19 and TRBJ2-1; 9 bases align to TRBD2. This CDR3 comprises 14 residues. V lost 7 bases to trimming and J lost 4 bases; unmatched junction nucleotides: 5. Germline CDR1 LNHDA, CDR2 SQIVND (reference sequence). CDR3: CASKERGVYNEQFF. In DNA form, the CDR3 reads TGTGCCAGTAAAGAGCGGGGGGTATACAATGAGCAGTTCTTC.

The V call is TRBV25-1, the J call TRBJ2-1; weak D call: TRBD1 (7 bases). The germline V and J ends were trimmed by 5 bases and 3 bases, with 11 bases remaining between them. The CDR3 is 14 amino acids. CDR1 and CDR2 from the germline V gene are MGHDK and SYGVNS. The CDR3 bases are TGTGCCAGCAGTCAGGGGGGTAGCTACAATGAGCAGTTCTTC. Translated, it gives CASSQGGSYNEQFF.

The CDR3, as DNA: TGTGCCAGCGGGATTGACAGGGCGAATGAGCAGTTCTTC. Protein: CASGIDRANEQFF. V and J are TRBV27 and TRBJ2-1; 7 bases line up with TRBD1. The CDR3 runs to 13 residues. The V gene end was trimmed by 8 bases and the J gene end by 7 bases; junction bases not matched to a gene: 8. CDR1 is MNHEY, CDR2 SMNVEV, per germline (reference sequence).

The rearrangement uses TRBV28 and TRBJ2-7; 8 nucleotides align to TRBD2. The V gene end was trimmed by 8 bases and the J gene end by 0 bases; junction bases not matched to a gene: 3. The CDR3 is 13 amino acids. Germline loops: CDR1 MDHEN, CDR2 SYDVKM. The CDR3: CASGGGISYEQYF. CDR3 coding DNA: TGTGCCAGCGGCGGGGGGATCTCCTACGAGCAGTACTTC.

The CDR3 reads CASSVGADYEQYF. The CDR3 bases are TGTGCCAGCAGCGTAGGGGCAGACTACGAGCAGTACTTC. V and J are TRBV9 and TRBJ2-7; no clear D. V was clipped by 0 bases and J by 3 bases, with 7 bases between them. The length of the CDR3 is 13 residues. CDR1 SGDLS and CDR2 YYNGEE come from the germline V gene.